Sequencing of this TCR beta chain was carried out in a study of CD8+ T cells in alopecia areata. For the study at large: Each day, treated patients took oral tofacitinib twice, at 5 to 10 mg per dose.

The authors extracted RNA and reverse transcribed it into cDNA as the sequencing template. Using immunoSEQ multiplex PCR, the repertoire was profiled, and TCRdb retains in-frame clones only, with some absent. The sample contains roughly 250,000 clones, under 80% of which appear only once. The CDR3 covers 13 residues. V was clipped by 6 bases and J by 5 bases; unmatched bases: 7. The germline V gene has CDR1 SGHRS and CDR2 YFSETQ. In alopecia areata patients, both lesional scalp punch biopsies and peripheral blood were collected. V is TRBV5-1 and J is TRBJ2-5, with 7 bases aligning to TRBD2. The source is a human donor with alopecia areata. Sequenced here: CD4+ T cells sorted from blood, sampled at week 0. The CDR3 is CASNLYGGETQYF. The CDR3 bases are TGCGCCAGCAACCTCTACGGGGGGGAGACCCAGTACTTC.